This TCR beta chain was sequenced for a study of human T cells and chemical hapten exposure. Overall study results and limits: PT1 expanded TCR counts correlated positively with patch test score.

This clonotype was seen at least ten times. Its matching antigen is unknown. CDR1 is MNHEY and CDR2 is SVGEGT in the germline V gene. This CDR3 is built from 18 residues. V was clipped by 5 bases and J by 3 bases, with 23 bases between them. Documented time point: patch test 2, 6 weeks after DPC sensitization. The treatment: therapeutic diphenylcyclopropenone sensitization with weekly scalp DPC. Attachment of unique molecular identifiers to individual cDNA molecules was performed in the library. A single record per CDR3 protein comes from TCRdb applying MiXCR to the RACE reads. The sample carries tens of thousands of distinct CDR3 sequences, around 7% recorded once.

The sample in question was whole blood, obtained in connection with sensitization to the hapten diphenylcyclopropenone (DPC). This receptor was obtained from a woman aged 25-40 years with alopecia areata. Some clones in this sample may be carry-over from other donors' samples. V is TRBV6-2 or TRBV6-3 and J is TRBJ2-4; D assignment may be TRBD1 or TRBD2 (6 bases each). CDR3 protein: CASSNGLQGHWFKNIQYF. As DNA, the CDR3 is TGTGCCAGCAGTAACGGACTACAGGGTCATTGGTTCAAAAACATTCAGTACTTC.